The 4 T cell receptor beta chains reported below all come from one sample, sequenced in a study of T cell repertoires in cytomegalovirus infection. No antigens are known for them. TCRdb passed the reads through MiXCR, listing each CDR3 protein once. The data show 570,000 or so distinct CDR3 sequences, with roughly 42% seen just once and 40% to 60% held by the top ten. The specimen comprised cultured PBMCs, sampled from culture after CMV antigen stimulation. All receptors come from a human donor in good health (CMV status not recorded). Some clones in this sample may be carry-over from other donors' samples.

This chain links TRBV19 with TRBJ1-2; D gene ambiguous. V was cut by 10 bases and J by 2 bases, with 11 bases left in between. In germline, CDR1 is LNHDA, CDR2 SQIVND (reference sequence). CDR3 size: 12 residues. The chain's CDR3 is CATHRENYGYTF. CDR3 nucleotide sequence: TGTGCCACCCATAGGGAAAACTATGGCTACACCTTC. The full variable domain, rest sourced from reference TRBV19 and TRBJ1-2, is DGGITQSPKYLFRKEGQNVTLSCEQNLNHDAMYWYRQDPGQGLRLIYYSQIVNDFQKGDIAEGYSVSREKKESFPLTVTSAQKNPTAFYLCATHRENYGYTFGSGTRLTVV.

The rearrangement uses TRBV12-3 or TRBV12-4 and TRBJ2-4, with 9 bases identical to TRBD2. Trimming at V came to 3 bases and at J to 12 bases, leaving 6 bases not matched to a gene. The CDR3 is made up of 13 amino acids. CDR3 residues: CASSFPGLARQYF. The CDR3 coding sequence is TGTGCCAGCAGTTTCCCGGGACTAGCACGTCAGTACTTC.

This clonotype has a handful of counts. The rearrangement uses TRBV7-2 and TRBJ2-5, with unresolved D. Germline V gene data show CDR1 as SGHTA and CDR2 as FQGNSA. This CDR3 spans 13 amino acids. V lost 1 base and J 6 bases, leaving 9 bases between the germline ends. The CDR3 DNA sequence: TGTGCCAGCAGCTTAGGATCAGTCAAGACCCAGTACTTC. It specifies CASSLGSVKTQYF. Combining the CDR3 with reference TRBV7-2 and TRBJ2-5 gives the whole variable domain GAGVSQSPSNKVTEKGKDVELRCDPISGHTALYWYRQSLGQGLEFLIYFQGNSAPDKSGLPSDRFSAERTGGSVSTLTIQRTQQEDSAVYLCASSLGSVKTQYFGPGTRLLVL.

This clonotype has a count of ten or more. The chain links TRBV7-2 to TRBJ1-6; D remains ambiguous. Germline V lookup: CDR1 SGHTA, CDR2 FQGNSA. This CDR3 region has 15 residues. Trimming stripped 5 bases from V and 9 bases from J, with 17 bases between. This chain's CDR3 is CASSPQVSRISPLHF. DNA of the CDR3: TGTGCCAGCAGCCCGCAGGTATCGAGGATTTCACCCCTCCACTTT.